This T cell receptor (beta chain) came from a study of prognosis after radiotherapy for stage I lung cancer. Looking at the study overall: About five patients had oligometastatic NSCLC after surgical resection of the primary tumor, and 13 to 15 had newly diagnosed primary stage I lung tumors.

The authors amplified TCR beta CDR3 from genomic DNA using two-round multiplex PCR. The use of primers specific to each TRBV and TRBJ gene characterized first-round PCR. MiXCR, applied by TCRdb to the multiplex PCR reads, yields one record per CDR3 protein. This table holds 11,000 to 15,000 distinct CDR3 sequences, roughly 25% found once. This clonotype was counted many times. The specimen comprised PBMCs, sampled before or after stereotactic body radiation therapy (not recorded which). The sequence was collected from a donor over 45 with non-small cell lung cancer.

CDR3: CSAGQEFRETQYF. The CDR3 coding sequence is TGCAGTGCTGGGCAGGAGTTTAGAGAGACCCAGTACTTC. This chain links TRBV20-1 with TRBJ2-5; D is ambiguous. CDR3 length equals 13 residues. Germline V lookup: CDR1 DFQATT, CDR2 SNEGSKA (reference sequence). V was trimmed by 5 bases and J by 4 bases, leaving 14 bases between them.